The sequence of this T cell receptor beta chain was determined in a study of beta chain features in type 1 diabetes. This clone was counted between two and nine times. Antigen: not known. Broader study findings: Junctions at VDJ sites from type 1 diabetes patients had fewer insertions and more deletions. Shorter TCRB CDR3s, moderately but significantly so, marked every one of the four CD4+ subsets in Type 1 diabetes patients. The study notes PCR might favor shorter templates equally in patients and controls.

The V gene end was trimmed by 4 bases and the J gene end by 5 bases; junction bases not matched to a gene: 5. CDR1 is SGHTA, CDR2 FQGTGA, per germline. The CDR3 consists of 14 residues. Every bit of the isolated RNA underwent reverse transcription, so sequencing read expressed TCRB transcripts. An average roughly 3.6 million reads came from naive, central memory and regulatory T cell samples. The method was immunoSEQ multiplex PCR; TCRdb's version includes in-frame clones alone and lacks a portion of them. The sample holds about 340,000 clones, 13% seen once. The TCR was taken from a woman under 30 with type 1 diabetes. The sample was naive CD4+ T cells from blood. V gene TRBV7-3 combines with J gene TRBJ2-7; 10 bases agree with TRBD1. The CDR3 DNA follows: TGTGCCAGCAGCTCGGGACAGGGGTATAACGAGCAGTACTTC. It encodes CASSSGQGYNEQYF. Variable domain in full (rest from reference TRBV7-3 and TRBJ2-7): GAGVSQTPSNKVTEKGKYVELRCDPISGHTALYWYRQSLGQGPEFLIYFQGTGAADDSGLPNDRFFAVRPEGSVSTLKIQRTERGDSAVYLCASSSGQGYNEQYFGPGTRLTVT.